Listed below are T cell receptor beta chains from one sample, sequenced in a study of OX40 agonist ivuxolimab in advanced cancers. Clones were read by immunoSEQ multiplex PCR, and TCRdb kept only the in-frame ones, dropping some. The sample lists some 50,000 clones; approximately 86% were seen once. The specimen was CD4+ or CD8+ T cells sorted from blood, collected in a trial of the OX40 agonist ivuxolimab. The origin of the receptors is an adult with an advanced solid tumor such as melanoma, head and neck, liver or kidney cancer. Each CDR3 is given with its conserved first and last residue. Fields, in order: clone size, J gene, V gene, D gene, CDR3 DNA, CDR3 protein. The D gene is left open where the match is weak. Size is stated for part of the rows, as once, few or many counts, or as a class when the clone is expanded.

size: NA; J: TRBJ2-5; V: TRBV28; D: NA; DNA: TGTGCCAGCAGTTTGGCCGGGGGCCGGCAAGAGACCCAGTACTTC; CDR3: CASSLAGGRQETQYF
size: NA; J: TRBJ2-3; V: TRBV7-8; D: TRBD2; DNA: TGTGCCAGCAGCTTAGGACTAGCGATCACAGATACGCAGTATTTT; CDR3: CASSLGLAITDTQYF
size: NA; J: TRBJ2-1; V: TRBV6-5; D: NA; DNA: TGTGCCAGCAGCCCACCGAGCTACAATGAGCAGTTCTTC; CDR3: CASSPPSYNEQFF
size: NA; J: TRBJ1-1; V: TRBV7-9; D: NA; DNA: TGTGCCAGCAGCCCTCTCATGATACGCACTGAAGCTTTCTTT; CDR3: CASSPLMIRTEAFF
size: NA; J: TRBJ2-3; V: TRBV27; D: NA; DNA: TGTGCCAGCAGTTTTGGCGGGGCGGGAGATACGCAGTATTTT; CDR3: CASSFGGAGDTQYF
size: NA; J: TRBJ1-5; V: TRBV7-9; D: NA; DNA: TGTGCCAGCAGCTTGGCCTCCAGCAATCAGCCCCAGCATTTT; CDR3: CASSLASSNQPQHF
size: NA; J: TRBJ2-2; V: TRBV6-5; D: NA; DNA: TGTGCCAGCGTCAGGGAGAACACCGGGGAGCTGTTTTTT; CDR3: CASVRENTGELFF
size: NA; J: TRBJ1-1; V: TRBV29-1; D: NA; DNA: TGCAGCGCCACGATCTGGGGGGACGCCACTGAAGCTTTCTTT; CDR3: CSATIWGDATEAFF
size: NA; J: TRBJ2-1; V: TRBV30; D: NA; DNA: TGTGCCTGGAGTGTGATACAGGGAAACAATGAGCAGTTCTTC; CDR3: CAWSVIQGNNEQFF
size: NA; J: TRBJ1-2; V: TRBV30; D: NA; DNA: TGTGCCTGGAGTTTGGGGACAAACTATGGCTACACCTTC; CDR3: CAWSLGTNYGYTF
size: NA; J: TRBJ2-2; V: TRBV7-7; D: NA; DNA: TGTGCTAGCACCCCCCGCCTCGGAGGCACCGGGGAGCTGTTTTTT; CDR3: CASTPRLGGTGELFF
size: few; J: TRBJ1-5; V: TRBV7-2; D: TRBD1; DNA: TGTGCCAGCAGTGCCGGGACAGCCTCGGGTTGGCCCCAGCATTTT; CDR3: CASSAGTASGWPQHF
size: few; J: TRBJ1-1; V: TRBV10-3; D: NA; DNA: TGTGCCATCAGATCCACCACGACTGAAGCTTTCTTT; CDR3: CAIRSTTTEAFF
size: NA; J: TRBJ1-2; V: TRBV19; D: TRBD1; DNA: TGTGCCAGTAGTATGATTCGACAGGGGGGCTATGGCTACACCTTC; CDR3: CASSMIRQGGYGYTF
size: NA; J: TRBJ1-5; V: TRBV19; D: NA; DNA: TGTGCCAGTAGTATAGAGTCAAGAACAGGGCGGCGGCAGCCCCAGCATTTT; CDR3: CASSIESRTGRRQPQHF
size: NA; J: TRBJ2-5; V: TRBV14; D: TRBD1; DNA: TGTGCCAGCAGCCTAGGGACAGGCCATTCGGGGGAGACCCAGTACTTC; CDR3: CASSLGTGHSGETQYF
size: NA; J: TRBJ2-7; V: TRBV11-1; D: TRBD1; DNA: TGTGCCAGCAGCTTAGCGTATAGGGACAGTGAGCAGTACTTC; CDR3: CASSLAYRDSEQYF
size: few; J: TRBJ1-2; V: TRBV10-3; D: NA; DNA: TGTGCCATCAGTGATCCCGGACGGAGAGCTAACTATGGCTACACCTTC; CDR3: CAISDPGRRANYGYTF
size: NA; J: TRBJ2-5; V: TRBV19; D: NA; DNA: TGTGCCAGTAGCCTATCCGGGGAGATCCAGTACTTC; CDR3: CASSLSGEIQYF
size: NA; J: TRBJ1-1; V: TRBV7-9; D: NA; DNA: TGTGCCAGCAGCCCGTCCAAAGGCTGGCAGAACACTGAAGCTTTCTTT; CDR3: CASSPSKGWQNTEAFF
size: NA; J: TRBJ1-1; V: TRBV7-8; D: NA; DNA: TGTGCCAGCAGCTTAGAAAGGGTTCCCGTTAGGACTGAAGCTTTCTTT; CDR3: CASSLERVPVRTEAFF
size: NA; J: TRBJ1-4; V: TRBV5-4; D: TRBD1; DNA: TGTGCCAGCAGCTTACAGGGGGCAAGTGAAAAACTGTTTTTT; CDR3: CASSLQGASEKLFF
size: NA; J: TRBJ2-1; V: TRBV2; D: TRBD2; DNA: TGTGCCAGCAGACTAGCGGGATGGGCTACGGACAATGAGCAGTTCTTC; CDR3: CASRLAGWATDNEQFF
size: NA; J: TRBJ1-2; V: TRBV5-5; D: TRBD1; DNA: TGTGCCAGCAGCTCTAGGGGGCGAGATGGCTACACCTTC; CDR3: CASSSRGRDGYTF
size: NA; J: TRBJ2-7; V: TRBV7-2; D: NA; DNA: TGTGCCAGCAGAGACCAGAACTACGAGCAGTACTTC; CDR3: CASRDQNYEQYF
size: NA; J: TRBJ2-7; V: TRBV5-8; D: NA; DNA: TGTGCCAGCAGCTTGATTGGGGAACGGGAGCAGTACTTC; CDR3: CASSLIGEREQYF
size: NA; J: TRBJ2-7; V: TRBV18; D: NA; DNA: TGTGCCAGCTCACCAACCGCGGGCCCCTACGAGCAGTACTTC; CDR3: CASSPTAGPYEQYF
size: NA; J: TRBJ2-1; V: TRBV10-3; D: NA; DNA: TGTGCCATCAGTGAGAAAGACAATGAGCAGTTCTTC; CDR3: CAISEKDNEQFF
size: few; J: TRBJ2-7; V: TRBV28; D: NA; DNA: TGTGCCAGCAGTTTCCGGGGCCATGCCTACGAGCAGTACTTC; CDR3: CASSFRGHAYEQYF
size: NA; J: TRBJ1-3; V: TRBV14; D: NA; DNA: TGTGCCAGCAGCCACGTCAGGGGTTCTGGAAACACCATATATTTT; CDR3: CASSHVRGSGNTIYF
size: NA; J: TRBJ2-7; V: TRBV4-1; D: TRBD2; DNA: TGCGCCAGCAGCCAAGATAGACTAGCGGGCCCCACCTACGAGCAGTACTTC; CDR3: CASSQDRLAGPTYEQYF
size: NA; J: TRBJ1-5; V: TRBV28; D: NA; DNA: TGTGCCAGCAGTTTAACCTGGGGGGGCAATCAGCCCCAGCATTTT; CDR3: CASSLTWGGNQPQHF
size: NA; J: TRBJ2-4; V: TRBV4-1; D: NA; DNA: TGCGCCAGCAGCCAAGAGAGGGCAGGCATTCAGTACTTC; CDR3: CASSQERAGIQYF
size: NA; J: TRBJ1-5; V: TRBV28; D: TRBD1; DNA: TGTGCCAGCAGTTCGGGACAGAATCTACAAGGTCCCCAGCATTTT; CDR3: CASSSGQNLQGPQHF
size: NA; J: TRBJ2-1; V: TRBV28; D: TRBD2; DNA: TGTGCCAGCAGTTTTCTAGCGGGAGGGCCGGGTGAGCAGTTCTTC; CDR3: CASSFLAGGPGEQFF
size: NA; J: TRBJ2-1; V: TRBV7-6; D: NA; DNA: TGTGCCAGCAGCTTATCCCCCGGCGGGGATGAGCAGTTCTTC; CDR3: CASSLSPGGDEQFF
size: NA; J: TRBJ2-5; V: TRBV7-6; D: NA; DNA: TGTGCCAGCAGCCGACGCCGAGAGACCCAGTACTTC; CDR3: CASSRRRETQYF
size: NA; J: TRBJ1-5; V: TRBV19; D: TRBD1; DNA: TGTGCCAGTAGGAACAGGGACAGCCTGTGGCAGCCCCAGCATTTT; CDR3: CASRNRDSLWQPQHF
size: medium-sized; J: TRBJ2-5; V: TRBV2; D: TRBD1; DNA: TGTGCCAGCAGTGAACCGGAAGACAGGGCCCAAGAGACCCAGTACTTC; CDR3: CASSEPEDRAQETQYF
size: NA; J: TRBJ2-1; V: TRBV4-2; D: TRBD2; DNA: TGTGCCAGCAGCCAACTGGGACTAGCAGTCTACAATGAGCAGTTCTTC; CDR3: CASSQLGLAVYNEQFF